These T cell receptor beta chains were read from a single sample in a study of neurological immune-mediated disorders. Using its own MiXCR run on the 5' RACE reads, TCRdb lists one record per CDR3 protein. Of tens of thousands of distinct CDR3 sequences in the sample, approximately 3.7% are singletons; the top ten hold less than 2.5%. Sequenced sample: PBMCs. These receptor sequences come from a woman aged 45-65 years with multiple sclerosis. The CDR3 runs from the conserved cysteine through the conserved F or W. Fields, in order: V gene, D gene, CDR3 protein. The D gene is left open where the match is weak.

v_call: TRBV6-5
d_call: TRBD2
cdr3_aa: CASALAGTDTQYF

v_call: TRBV7-2
d_call: NA
cdr3_aa: CASSPGRNQPQNF

v_call: TRBV5-1
d_call: TRBD2
cdr3_aa: CASSPRNGRAGEQYF

v_call: TRBV3-1
d_call: NA
cdr3_aa: CASSQEAANTGLFF

v_call: TRBV12-5
d_call: NA
cdr3_aa: CASGELLTPIANEQFF

v_call: TRBV20-1
d_call: NA
cdr3_aa: CSAWDGHRDYNEQFF

v_call: TRBV6-2/TRBV6-3
d_call: TRBD1
cdr3_aa: CASSYTGVRNTEAFF

v_call: TRBV3-1
d_call: TRBD1
cdr3_aa: CASSLPSGGSYEQYF

v_call: TRBV6-2/TRBV6-3
d_call: TRBD2
cdr3_aa: CASSQRDIDEQFF

v_call: TRBV20-1
d_call: NA
cdr3_aa: CSAYRDGYTF

v_call: TRBV11-2
d_call: TRBD2
cdr3_aa: CASSTSGGFVGELFF

v_call: TRBV5-8
d_call: TRBD1
cdr3_aa: CASSPSRQGLGSPLNF

v_call: TRBV29-1
d_call: NA
cdr3_aa: CSVQKFGGYGYTF

v_call: TRBV7-9
d_call: NA
cdr3_aa: CASSFTGANVLTF

v_call: TRBV2
d_call: NA
cdr3_aa: CASSPGNNQPQHF

v_call: TRBV5-5
d_call: NA
cdr3_aa: CASSLWGNEQFF

v_call: TRBV4-3
d_call: TRBD1
cdr3_aa: CASSHLPGQGTDTQYF